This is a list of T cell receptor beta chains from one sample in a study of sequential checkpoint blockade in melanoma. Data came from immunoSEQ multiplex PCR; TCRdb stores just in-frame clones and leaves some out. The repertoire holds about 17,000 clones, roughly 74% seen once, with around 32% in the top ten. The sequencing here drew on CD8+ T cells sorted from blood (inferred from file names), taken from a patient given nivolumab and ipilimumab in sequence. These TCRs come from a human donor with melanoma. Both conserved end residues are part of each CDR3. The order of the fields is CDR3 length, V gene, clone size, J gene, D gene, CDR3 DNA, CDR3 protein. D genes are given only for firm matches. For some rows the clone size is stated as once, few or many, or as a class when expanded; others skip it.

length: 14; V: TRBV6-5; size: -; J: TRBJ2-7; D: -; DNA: TGTGCCAGCAGTTACGTGGGAGTCTCCTACGAGCAGTACTTC; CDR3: CASSYVGVSYEQYF
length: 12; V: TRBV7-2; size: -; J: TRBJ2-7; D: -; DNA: TGTGCCAGCAGCTTAGACCTAAACGAGCAGTACTTC; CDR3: CASSLDLNEQYF
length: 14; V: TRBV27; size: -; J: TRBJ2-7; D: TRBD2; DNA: TGTGCCAGCAAGGTAGCGGGAGGGACCTACGAGCAGTACTTC; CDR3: CASKVAGGTYEQYF
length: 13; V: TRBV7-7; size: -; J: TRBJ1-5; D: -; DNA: TGTGCTAGCAACTTCCCCTTTTTGGCCCGCCAACATTTT; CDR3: CASNFPFLARQHF
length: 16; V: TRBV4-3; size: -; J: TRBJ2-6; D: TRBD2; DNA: TGCGCCAGCAGCGAAGAACGGGGGGCTGGGGCCAACGTCCTGACTTTC; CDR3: CASSEERGAGANVLTF
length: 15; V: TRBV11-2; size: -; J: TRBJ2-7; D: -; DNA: TGTGCCAGCAGCTTAGCCCCCGACAGCCTTTACGAGCAGTACTTC; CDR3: CASSLAPDSLYEQYF
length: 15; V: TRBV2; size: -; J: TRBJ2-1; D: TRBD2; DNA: TGTGCCAGCAGTGACCAGCGGGGGGCTTGGAATGAGCAGTTCTTC; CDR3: CASSDQRGAWNEQFF
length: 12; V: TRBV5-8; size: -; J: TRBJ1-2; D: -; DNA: TGTGCCAGCAGCTTGGGTAGATATGGCTACACCTTC; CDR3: CASSLGRYGYTF
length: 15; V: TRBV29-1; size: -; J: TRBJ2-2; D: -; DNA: TGCAGCGTTAGAGTCAGCGATGCTGACACCGGGGAGCTGTTTTTT; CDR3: CSVRVSDADTGELFF
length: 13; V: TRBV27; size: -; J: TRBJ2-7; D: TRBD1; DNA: TGTGCCAGTACAGGGGGCAGCTCCTACGAGCAGTACTTC; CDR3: CASTGGSSYEQYF
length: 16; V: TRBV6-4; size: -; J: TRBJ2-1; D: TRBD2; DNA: TGTGCCAGCAGTAGCCTGGAGCGGGGGGATTACAATGAGCAGTTCTTC; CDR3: CASSSLERGDYNEQFF
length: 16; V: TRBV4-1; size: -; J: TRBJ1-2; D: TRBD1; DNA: TGCGCCAGCAGCCAAGATGACGGGACAGGGGCCTGGGGCTACACCTTC; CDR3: CASSQDDGTGAWGYTF
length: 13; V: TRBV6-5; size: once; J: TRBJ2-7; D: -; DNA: TGTGCCAGCAGTTACCGCAGATTCTACGAGCAGTACTTC; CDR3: CASSYRRFYEQYF
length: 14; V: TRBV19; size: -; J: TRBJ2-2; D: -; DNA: TGTGCCAGTAGTATAGGTCCAGGGTCCGGGGAGCTGTTTTTT; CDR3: CASSIGPGSGELFF
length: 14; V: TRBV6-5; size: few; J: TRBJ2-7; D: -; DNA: TGTGCCAGCAGTGCGGGACAGTCATCCTACGAGCAGTACTTC; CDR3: CASSAGQSSYEQYF
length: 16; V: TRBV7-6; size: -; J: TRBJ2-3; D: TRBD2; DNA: TGTGCCAGCAGCCCGGGCACCGGGGGGTCCCGTGATACGCAGTATTTT; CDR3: CASSPGTGGSRDTQYF
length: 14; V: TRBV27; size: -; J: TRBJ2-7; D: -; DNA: TGTGCCAGCAGTGACCTGGACAGTTCCTACGAGCAGTACTTC; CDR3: CASSDLDSSYEQYF
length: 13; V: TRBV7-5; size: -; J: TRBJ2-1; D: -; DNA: TGTGCCAGAAGCCCCGACTGGTACAATGAGCAGTTCTTC; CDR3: CARSPDWYNEQFF
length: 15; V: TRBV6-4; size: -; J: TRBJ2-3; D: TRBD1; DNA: TGTGCCAGCAGTTCACAGGGGAAAGCGACAGATACGCAGTATTTT; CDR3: CASSSQGKATDTQYF
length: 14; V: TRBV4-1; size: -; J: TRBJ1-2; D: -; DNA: TGCGCCAGCAGCCAGACCGGGACTAACTATGGCTACACCTTC; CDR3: CASSQTGTNYGYTF
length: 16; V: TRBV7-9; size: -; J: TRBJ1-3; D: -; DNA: TGTGCCAGCAGCTTACCCCCGGGATTCTCTGGAAACACCATATATTTT; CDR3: CASSLPPGFSGNTIYF
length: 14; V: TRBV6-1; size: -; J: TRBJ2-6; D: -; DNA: TGTGCCAGCAGTGGTGACAGCGAGGCCAACGTCCTGACTTTC; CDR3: CASSGDSEANVLTF
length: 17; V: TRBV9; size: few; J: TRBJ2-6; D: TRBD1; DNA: TGTGCCAGCAGCGTTCCGGGACAGCGAACCGGAGCCAACGTCCTGACTTTC; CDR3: CASSVPGQRTGANVLTF
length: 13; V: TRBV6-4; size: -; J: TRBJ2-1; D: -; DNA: TGTGCCAGCAGTGGCCAAGAGAACAATGAGCAGTTCTTC; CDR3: CASSGQENNEQFF
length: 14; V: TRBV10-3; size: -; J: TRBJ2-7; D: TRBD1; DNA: TGTGCCACCGTGCCGAGGGACAGGGTCGACGAGCAGTACTTC; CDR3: CATVPRDRVDEQYF
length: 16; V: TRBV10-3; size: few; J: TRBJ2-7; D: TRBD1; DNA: TGTGCCATCAGTGCGGGAGGACAGGGGAAGACCTACGAGCAGTACTTC; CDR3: CAISAGGQGKTYEQYF
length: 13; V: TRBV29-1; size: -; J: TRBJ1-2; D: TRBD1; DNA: TGCAGCGTTGAGACAGGGACCAACTATGGCTACACCTTC; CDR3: CSVETGTNYGYTF
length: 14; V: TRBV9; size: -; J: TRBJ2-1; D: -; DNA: TGTGCCAGCAGCGTAGGCATCCCGAGCAATGAGCAGTTCTTC; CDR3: CASSVGIPSNEQFF